This T cell receptor (beta chain) was obtained from a study of neoadjuvant nivolumab and ipilimumab in lung cancer. General study findings and limits: Resected-tumor TCR richness correlated positively with pretherapy blood richness.

TCRdb's table, derived via immunoSEQ multiplex PCR, lists solely in-frame clones and lacks some. The sample shows some 50,000 clones, around 89% of them seen only once. Trimming took off 2 bases at V and 2 bases at J, with 8 bases between the two ends. The CDR3 spans 14 residues. The germline CDR1 and CDR2 sequences are MNHEY and SVGAGI. With regard to this clone: The antigen remains unidentified.

This chain links TRBV6-5 with TRBJ2-3; no firm D call. The TCR originated in an adult with non-small cell lung cancer. Some clones in this sample may be carry-over from other donors' samples. The sample was blood, taken before neoadjuvant nivolumab, alone or with ipilimumab. CDR3 residues: CASSYGKFTDTQYF. CDR3 DNA: TGTGCCAGCAGTTACGGAAAGTTCACAGATACGCAGTATTTT.